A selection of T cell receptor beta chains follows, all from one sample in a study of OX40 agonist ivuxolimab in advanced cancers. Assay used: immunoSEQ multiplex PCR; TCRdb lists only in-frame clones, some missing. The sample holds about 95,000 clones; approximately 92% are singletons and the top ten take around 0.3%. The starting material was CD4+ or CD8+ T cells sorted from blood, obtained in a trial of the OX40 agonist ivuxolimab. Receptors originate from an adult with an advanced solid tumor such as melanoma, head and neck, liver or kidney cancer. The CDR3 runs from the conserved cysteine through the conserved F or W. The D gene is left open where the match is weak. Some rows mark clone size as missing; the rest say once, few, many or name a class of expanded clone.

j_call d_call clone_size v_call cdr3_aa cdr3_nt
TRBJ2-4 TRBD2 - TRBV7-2 CASSLGLAGGSAKNIQYF TGTGCCAGCAGCTTAGGACTAGCGGGGGGGTCCGCCAAAAACATTCAGTACTTC
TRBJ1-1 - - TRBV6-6 CASSYSIVRDTEAFF TGTGCCAGCAGTTACTCGATAGTTCGGGACACTGAAGCTTTCTTT
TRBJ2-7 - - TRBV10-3 CAIGRTSRMSEQYF TGTGCCATCGGTAGGACGTCCAGAATGAGCGAGCAGTACTTC
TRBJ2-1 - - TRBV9 CASSVYAGYNEQFF TGTGCCAGCAGCGTATATGCCGGATACAATGAGCAGTTCTTC
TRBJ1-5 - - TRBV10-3 CAISADGEEPQHF TGTGCCATCAGTGCCGACGGGGAAGAGCCCCAGCATTTT
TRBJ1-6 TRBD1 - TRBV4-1 CASSQDRGQGNSPLHF TGCGCCAGCAGCCAAGATCGCGGACAGGGTAATTCACCCCTCCACTTT
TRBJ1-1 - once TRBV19 CASSITGNTEAFF TGTGCCAGTAGTATAACAGGGAACACTGAAGCTTTCTTT
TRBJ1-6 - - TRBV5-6 CASSLGINSPLHF TGTGCCAGCAGCTTGGGGATAAATTCACCCCTCCACTTT
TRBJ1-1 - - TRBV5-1 CASSLLQGRTEAFF TGCGCCAGCAGCCTATTACAGGGAAGGACTGAAGCTTTCTTT
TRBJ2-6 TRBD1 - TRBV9 CASSVADRAGANVLTF TGTGCCAGCAGCGTAGCCGACAGGGCTGGGGCCAACGTCCTGACTTTC
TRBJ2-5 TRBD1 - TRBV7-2 CASSSAWAGGAAGKAAQYF TGTGCCAGCAGCTCAGCCTGGGCAGGGGGCGCGGCCGGAAAGGCGGCCCAGTACTTC
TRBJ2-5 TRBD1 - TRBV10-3 CAISESGGSEETQYF TGTGCCATCAGTGAGTCAGGGGGCTCAGAAGAGACCCAGTACTTC
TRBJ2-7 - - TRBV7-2 CASRYTGSDEQYF TGTGCCAGCAGGTATACAGGGAGCGACGAGCAGTACTTC
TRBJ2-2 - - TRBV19 CASVRQGGSGELFF TGTGCCAGTGTTCGTCAGGGTGGAAGCGGGGAGCTGTTTTTT
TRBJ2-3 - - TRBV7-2 CASSLAAQPTDTQYF TGTGCCAGCAGCTTAGCAGCCCAGCCCACAGATACGCAGTATTTT
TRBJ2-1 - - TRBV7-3 CASSREGGSNNEQFF TGTGCCAGCAGCCGCGAGGGGGGCAGTAACAATGAGCAGTTCTTC
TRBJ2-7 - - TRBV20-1 CSALIYEQYF TGCAGTGCTTTGATCTACGAGCAGTACTTC
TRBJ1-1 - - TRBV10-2 CASSEQGGTEAFF TGCGCCAGCAGTGAACAGGGCGGCACTGAAGCTTTCTTT
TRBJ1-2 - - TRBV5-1 CASSLEPNYGYTF TGCGCCAGCAGCTTGGAACCGAACTATGGCTACACCTTC
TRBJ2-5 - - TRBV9 CASSRQGGQETQYF TGTGCCAGCAGCCGCCAAGGGGGGCAGGAGACCCAGTACTTC
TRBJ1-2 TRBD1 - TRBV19 CASRNHGTGDYGYTF TGTGCCAGTAGAAACCACGGGACAGGTGACTATGGCTACACCTTC
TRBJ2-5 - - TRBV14 CASSFSGEETQYF TGTGCCAGCAGCTTCAGTGGCGAAGAGACCCAGTACTTC
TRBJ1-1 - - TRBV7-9 CASSLGGKNTEAFF TGTGCCAGCAGCCTAGGGGGGAAAAACACTGAAGCTTTCTTT
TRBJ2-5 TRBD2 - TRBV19 CASSISWVAGGETQYF TGTGCCAGTAGTATTTCGTGGGTAGCGGGGGGGGAGACCCAGTACTTC
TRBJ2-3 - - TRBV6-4 CASSDRRRRGYSHTQYF TGTGCCAGCAGTGATAGAAGGCGCAGGGGATATAGTCATACGCAGTATTTT
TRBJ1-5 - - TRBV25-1 CASSEGGRQPQHF TGTGCCAGCAGTGAAGGGGGCAGACAGCCCCAGCATTTT
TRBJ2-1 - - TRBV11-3 CASSLAPRDEQFF TGTGCCAGCAGCTTAGCCCCCCGAGATGAGCAGTTCTTC
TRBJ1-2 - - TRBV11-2 CASSSVRGPYGYTF TGTGCCAGCAGCTCTGTGAGGGGACCGTATGGCTACACCTTC
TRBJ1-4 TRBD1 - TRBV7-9 CASSPYRGSVEKLFF TGTGCCAGCAGCCCGTACAGGGGTTCGGTCGAAAAACTGTTTTTT
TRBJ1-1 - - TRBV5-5 CASRSTLMNTEAFF TGTGCCAGCAGGTCGACCCTGATGAACACTGAAGCTTTCTTT
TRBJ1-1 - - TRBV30 CAWNVRQRRTEAFF TGTGCCTGGAATGTAAGGCAGCGAAGGACTGAAGCTTTCTTT
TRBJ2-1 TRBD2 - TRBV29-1 CSVEASSGTDEQFF TGCAGCGTTGAAGCGTCTAGCGGGACGGATGAGCAGTTCTTC
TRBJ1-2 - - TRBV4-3 CASTPGIQPESNFGYTF TGCGCCAGCACCCCTGGGATTCAGCCCGAGTCGAATTTTGGCTACACCTTC
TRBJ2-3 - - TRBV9 CASSPRRTYSTDTQYF TGTGCCAGCAGCCCCCGGAGGACATATAGCACAGATACGCAGTATTTT
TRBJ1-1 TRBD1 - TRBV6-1 CASSESFDRVGTEAFF TGTGCCAGCAGTGAAAGTTTTGACAGGGTCGGCACTGAAGCTTTCTTT
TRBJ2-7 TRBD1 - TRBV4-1 CASSRGQGAYEQYF TGCGCCAGCAGCCGCGGACAGGGGGCCTACGAGCAGTACTTC
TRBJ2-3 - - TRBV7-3 CASSSTGSDTQYF TGTGCCAGCAGCTCAACAGGGTCAGATACGCAGTATTTT
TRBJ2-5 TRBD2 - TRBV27 CASSLSGAGRETQYF TGTGCCAGCAGTTTATCGGGAGCGGGGAGGGAGACCCAGTACTTC
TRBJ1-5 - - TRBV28 CASSLGAGGINQPQHF TGTGCCAGCAGTTTGGGGGCGGGAGGAATCAATCAGCCCCAGCATTTT
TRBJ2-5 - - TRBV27 CASSAAGVIQETQYF TGTGCCAGCAGTGCGGCAGGGGTTATCCAAGAGACCCAGTACTTC
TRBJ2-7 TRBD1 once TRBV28 CASSGYGTGAYEQYF TGTGCCAGCAGTGGATACGGGACAGGGGCCTACGAGCAGTACTTC
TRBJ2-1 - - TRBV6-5 CASRTLSSYNEQFF TGTGCCAGCAGGACACTAAGCTCCTACAATGAGCAGTTCTTC
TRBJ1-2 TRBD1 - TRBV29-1 CSAGQGPIYGYTF TGCAGCGCTGGACAGGGTCCAATCTATGGCTACACCTTC